Included here is one TCR beta chain sequence, with context. CDR1 is SQVTM and CDR2 is ANQGSEA in the germline V gene. The CDR3 is 14 residues long. V was cut by 3 bases and J by 3 bases, with 11 bases left in between. Authors' methods: Estimates of nucleated cell counts were drawn from the amplification of reference gene primers. TCRdb keeps only in-frame clones here, not all; method: immunoSEQ multiplex PCR. V, J and clone size are taken as reported in that table, and D and trimming were inferred from the DNA itself. Of 90,000 to 130,000 clones listed, about 85% are singletons. These data originate in a study of blood T cell repertoires in COVID-19. At the level of the study: Both acute and convalescent COVID-19 samples were obtained from the United States, Italy and Spain. Sources were T cells, B-cell-depleted T cells, or PBMCs; the material itself was cDNA or gDNA.

The chain couples TRBV29-1 to TRBJ1-4; no firm D call. This TCR derives from a human donor in a cohort sampled during active COVID-19. Specimen: peripheral blood. The CDR3 protein is CSVERRTSNEKLFF. The CDR3 nucleotides read TGCAGCGTTGAGCGTCGGACTTCTAATGAAAAACTGTTTTTT. Drawing the rest from reference TRBV29-1 and TRBJ1-4, the complete variable domain is SAVISQKPSRDICQRGTSLTIQCQVDSQVTMMFWYRQQPGQSLTLIATANQGSEATYESGFVIDKFPISRPNLTFSTLTVSNMSPEDSSIYLCSVERRTSNEKLFFGSGTQLSVL.